This T cell receptor (beta chain) appears in the sequencing data of a study of human T cells and chemical hapten exposure. TCRdb reprocessed the RACE reads via MiXCR and lists one record per CDR3 protein. The sample yields 50,000 to 60,000 distinct CDR3 sequences, around 12% seen once. Specified time point: patch test 3, about 24 weeks after DPC sensitization. Treatment given: therapeutic diphenylcyclopropenone sensitization with weekly scalp DPC. Extraction yielded total RNA from whole blood (unfractionated). The CDR3 spans 14 residues. Germline V gene lookup returns CDR1 MGHRA and CDR2 YSYEKL. Trimming removed 4 bases from V and 3 bases from J, with 13 bases in between. Many counts were recorded for this clonotype.

This specimen consisted of whole blood, obtained in connection with sensitization to the hapten diphenylcyclopropenone (DPC). This chain connects TRBV4-1 to TRBJ2-7; the D gene could be TRBD1 or TRBD2 (5 bases each). The sequence derives from a man in his thirties or forties with alopecia areata. Some clones in this sample may be carry-over from other donors' samples. CDR3 nucleotides: TGCGCCAGCAGCCTCAGCCGGGACGGCTACGAGCAGTACTTC. Translation: CASSLSRDGYEQYF.